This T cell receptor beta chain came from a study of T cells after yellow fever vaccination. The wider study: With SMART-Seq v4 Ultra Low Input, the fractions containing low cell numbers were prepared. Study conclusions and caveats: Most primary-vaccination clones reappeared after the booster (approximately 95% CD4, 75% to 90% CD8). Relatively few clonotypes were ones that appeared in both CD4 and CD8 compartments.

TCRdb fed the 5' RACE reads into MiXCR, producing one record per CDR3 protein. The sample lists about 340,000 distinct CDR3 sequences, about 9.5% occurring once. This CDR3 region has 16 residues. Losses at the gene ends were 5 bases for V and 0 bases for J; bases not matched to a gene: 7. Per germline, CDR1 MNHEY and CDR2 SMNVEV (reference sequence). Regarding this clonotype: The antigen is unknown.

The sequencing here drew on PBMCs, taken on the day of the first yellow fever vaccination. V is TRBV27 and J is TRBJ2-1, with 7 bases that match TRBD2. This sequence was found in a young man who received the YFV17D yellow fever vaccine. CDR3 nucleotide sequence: TGTGCCAGCAGTCTCTCCCCTAGCGGCTCCTACAATGAGCAGTTCTTC. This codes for CASSLSPSGSYNEQFF.